This T cell receptor beta chain was found in a study of blood T cell repertoires in COVID-19. Study processing details: Scientists estimated how many nucleated cells there were by amplifying reference gene primers. The repertoire was sequenced with immunoSEQ multiplex PCR; TCRdb's copy has only in-frame clones and lacks some. Clonal size and the V and J genes are those of that table, whereas D and trimming came from the DNA. The table shows about 250,000 clones, with roughly 89% occurring only once. CDR1 is SGHRS, CDR2 YFSETQ, per germline. The CDR3 length is 15 residues. V was pared by 5 bases and J by 2 bases, with 15 bases between. Individuals drawn from under 30 US areas were about 18 to 89 years old.

This sequence was found in a woman aged 25-40 years with acute COVID-19. The sample was PBMCs or T cells enriched from blood (not recorded which). This chain links TRBV5-1 with TRBJ2-3; maybe TRBD1 (8 bases). The CDR3 region is CASSTGGQVTDTQYF. The CDR3 bases are TGCGCCAGCAGTACGGGGGGACAGGTCACAGATACGCAGTATTTT. The entire variable domain, with the rest obtained from reference TRBV5-1 and TRBJ2-3, is as follows: KAGVTQTPRYLIKTRGQQVTLSCSPISGHRSVSWYQQTPGQGLQFLFEYFSETQRNKGNFPGRFSGRQFSNSRSEMNVSTLELGDSALYLCASSTGGQVTDTQYFGPGTRLTVL.